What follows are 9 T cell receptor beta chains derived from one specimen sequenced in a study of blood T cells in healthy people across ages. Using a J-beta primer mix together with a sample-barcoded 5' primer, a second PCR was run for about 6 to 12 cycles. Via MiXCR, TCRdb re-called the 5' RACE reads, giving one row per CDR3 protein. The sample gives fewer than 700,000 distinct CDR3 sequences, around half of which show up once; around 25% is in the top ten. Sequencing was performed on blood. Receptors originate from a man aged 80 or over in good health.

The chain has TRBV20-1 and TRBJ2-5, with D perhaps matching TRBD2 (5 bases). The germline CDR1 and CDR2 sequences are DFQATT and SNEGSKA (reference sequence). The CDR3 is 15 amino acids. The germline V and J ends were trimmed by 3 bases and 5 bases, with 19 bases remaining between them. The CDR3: CSASHPTEGAETQYF. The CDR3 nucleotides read TGCAGTGCTAGCCACCCCACAGAGGGCGCGGAGACCCAGTACTTC.

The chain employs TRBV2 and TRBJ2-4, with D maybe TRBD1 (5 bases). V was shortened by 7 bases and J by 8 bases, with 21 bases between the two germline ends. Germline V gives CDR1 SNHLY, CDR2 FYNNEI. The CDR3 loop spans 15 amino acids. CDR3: CASILRAQDVDIQYF. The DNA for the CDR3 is TGTGCCAGCATCTTACGGGCACAGGACGTAGACATTCAGTACTTC. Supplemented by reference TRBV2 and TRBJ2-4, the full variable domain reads EPEVTQTPSHQVTQMGQEVILRCVPISNHLYFYWYRQILGQKVEFLVSFYNNEISEKSEIFDDQFSVERPDGSNFTLKIRSTKLEDSAMYFCASILRAQDVDIQYFGAGTRLSVL.

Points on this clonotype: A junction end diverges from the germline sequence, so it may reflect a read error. DNA for the CDR3: TGTGCCGGCAGCTCGACTAGCGGGAGAGGGTATGAGCAGTTCTTC. As protein: CAGSSTSGRGYEQFF. The rearrangement joins TRBV5-4 to TRBJ2-1; 12 nucleotides align to TRBD2. CDR3 length equals 15 residues. Looked up from germline, CDR1 is SGHNT and CDR2 is YYREEE (reference sequence).

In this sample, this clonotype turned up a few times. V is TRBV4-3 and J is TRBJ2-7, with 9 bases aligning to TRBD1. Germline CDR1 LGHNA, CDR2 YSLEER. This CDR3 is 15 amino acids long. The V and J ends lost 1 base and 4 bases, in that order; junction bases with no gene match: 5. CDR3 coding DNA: TGCGCCAGCAGCCAAGGTAGGACAGGGGCTTACGAGCAGTACTTC. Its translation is CASSQGRTGAYEQYF.

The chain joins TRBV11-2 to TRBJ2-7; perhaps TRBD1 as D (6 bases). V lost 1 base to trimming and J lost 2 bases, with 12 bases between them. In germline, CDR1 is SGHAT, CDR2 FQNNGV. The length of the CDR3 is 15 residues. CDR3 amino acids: CASSLAQGPTYEQYF. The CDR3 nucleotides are TGTGCCAGCAGCTTAGCACAGGGACCAACCTACGAGCAGTACTTC. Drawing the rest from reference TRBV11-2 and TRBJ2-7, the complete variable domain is EAGVAQSPRYKIIEKRQSVAFWCNPISGHATLYWYQQILGQGPKLLIQFQNNGVVDDSQLPKDRFSAERLKGVDSTLKIQPAKLEDSAVYLCASSLAQGPTYEQYFGPGTRLTVT.

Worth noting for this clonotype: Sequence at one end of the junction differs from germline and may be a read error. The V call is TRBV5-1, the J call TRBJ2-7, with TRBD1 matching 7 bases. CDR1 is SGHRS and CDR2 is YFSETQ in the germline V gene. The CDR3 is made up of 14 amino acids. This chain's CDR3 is CASSLATGTYEQYF. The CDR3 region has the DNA TGTGCCAGCAGCCTCGCGACAGGGACCTACGAGCAGTACTTC.

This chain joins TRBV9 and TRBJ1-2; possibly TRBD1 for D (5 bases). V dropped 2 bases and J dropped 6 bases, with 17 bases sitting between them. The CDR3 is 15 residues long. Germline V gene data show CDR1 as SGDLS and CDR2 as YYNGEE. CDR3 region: CASSVRDALRHGYTF. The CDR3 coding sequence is TGTGCCAGCAGCGTCCGGGACGCTCTCCGCCATGGCTACACCTTC.

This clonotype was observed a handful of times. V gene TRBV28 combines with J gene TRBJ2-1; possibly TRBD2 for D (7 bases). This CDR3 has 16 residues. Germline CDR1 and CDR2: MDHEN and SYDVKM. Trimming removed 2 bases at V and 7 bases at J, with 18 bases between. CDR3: CASSLPQGGHRNEQFF. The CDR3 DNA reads TGTGCCAGCAGTTTACCACAGGGAGGGCATAGGAATGAGCAGTTCTTC.

The DNA for the CDR3 is TGCGCCAGCAGCCTCGGGTCTTCGGTCACAGGGGGGAACACCGGGGAGCTGTTTTTT. It encodes CASSLGSSVTGGNTGELFF. J is TRBJ2-2 and V is TRBV5-1, with TRBD1 matching 8 bases. Losses at the gene ends were 4 bases for V and 1 base for J; bases not matched to a gene: 15. Per germline, CDR1 SGHRS and CDR2 YFSETQ. The CDR3 runs to 19 residues. Full variable domain (rest looked up from reference TRBV5-1 and TRBJ2-2): KAGVTQTPRYLIKTRGQQVTLSCSPISGHRSVSWYQQTPGQGLQFLFEYFSETQRNKGNFPGRFSGRQFSNSRSEMNVSTLELGDSALYLCASSLGSSVTGGNTGELFFGEGSRLTVL.